This T cell receptor beta chain was captured in a study of technical replicates of blood from a few donors. V lost 1 base and J lost 14, with 12 bases in between. The CDR3 has 13 amino acids. Germline V gene sequence: CDR1 LGHNA, CDR2 YNFKEQ. The assay was immunoSEQ multiplex PCR, and TCRdb's table has in-frame clones only and misses some. This repertoire shows about 83,000 clones, 96% found once; its top ten account for about 0.31%. This clone was picked up one time. The sequenced sample was T cells isolated from PBMCs. The chain uses TRBV4-2 and TRBJ1-6; D remains ambiguous. The clonotype comes from a human donor in good health. CDR3 residues: CASSQGGLMALHF. CDR3 nucleotides: TGTGCCAGCAGCCAAGGCGGTCTGATGGCCCTCCACTTT.